This entry lists 21 T cell receptor beta chains sequenced from one sample in a study of T cell repertoires in cytomegalovirus infection. TCRdb recomputed calls from the reads with MiXCR, one row per CDR3 protein. The sample lists about 500,000 distinct CDR3 sequences, 33% seen once, with 15% to 20% in the top ten. Antigens for these TCRs are unknown. Sequencing used cultured PBMCs, obtained from culture after CMV antigen stimulation. These receptors originate from a human donor in good health (CMV status not recorded). Some clones in this sample may be carry-over from other donors' samples.

The chain links TRBV4-3 to TRBJ2-5; weak D call: TRBD1 (5 bases). Trimming stripped 3 bases from V and 2 bases from J, with 13 bases between. Germline CDR1 LGHNA, CDR2 YSLEER. CDR3 length: 15 amino acids. The CDR3 here is CASSQALGLQETQYF. Here the CDR3 DNA reads TGCGCCAGCAGCCAGGCGCTGGGGCTTCAAGAGACCCAGTACTTC.

CDR3: CASSYTGKYTDTQYF. CDR3 nucleotides: TGTGCCAGCAGTTACACGGGGAAATACACAGATACGCAGTATTTT. This chain connects TRBV6-5 to TRBJ2-3, with a tentative D call TRBD2 (5 bases). This CDR3 comprises 15 residues. The germline V gene has CDR1 MNHEY and CDR2 SVGAGI. Trimming removed 2 bases from V and 2 bases from J, with 11 bases in between.

This clonotype was observed at least ten times. The rearrangement links TRBV7-2 to TRBJ1-6; the D gene is possibly TRBD1 (6 bases). The CDR3 is made up of 15 amino acids. Per the germline V gene, CDR1 is SGHTA and CDR2 is FQGNSA. Trimming cost V 4 bases and J 7 bases, with 14 bases left between them. The CDR3 DNA is TGTGCCAGCAGCTGGACAGAGTTCTCCAATTCACCCCTCCACTTT. Amino acids: CASSWTEFSNSPLHF.

This chain connects TRBV5-4 to TRBJ2-7; 12 positions match TRBD2. The CDR3 consists of 16 residues. Germline V CDR1 and CDR2: SGHNT, YYREEE (reference sequence). Germline trimming cut 0 bases from V and 6 bases from J; bases unmatched to any gene: 7. DNA for the CDR3: TGTGCCAGCAGCTTGGCGTTGACTAGCGGGAGAGGCGAGCAGTACTTC. Amino acids: CASSLALTSGRGEQYF.

The chain recombines TRBV20-1 with TRBJ1-4, with 9 bases identical to TRBD1. This CDR3 has 14 amino acids. Germline CDR1 and CDR2: DFQATT and SNEGSKA (reference sequence). V gave up 5 bases and J gave up 8 bases; unmatched junction bases: 9. CDR3 nucleotide sequence: TGCAGTGCTTCGCGGACAGGGGAGTACGAAAAACTGTTTTTT. Its translation: CSASRTGEYEKLFF.

This chain links TRBV5-6 with TRBJ2-7; 11 nucleotides line up with TRBD2. This CDR3 spans 14 amino acids. The junction had 0 bases not matched to a gene; V was cut back by 4 bases and J by 0 bases. Germline V gives CDR1 SGHDT, CDR2 YYEEEE. CDR3 in amino acids: CASSTSGGSYEQYF. The CDR3 DNA sequence: TGTGCCAGCAGCACTAGCGGGGGCTCCTACGAGCAGTACTTC.

This clonotype showed up just a few times. V usage is TRBV12-3 or TRBV12-4 and J usage is TRBJ2-1, with TRBD2 identical over 12 bases. The CDR3 has 18 amino acids. With V trimmed by 1 base and J by 1 base, 5 bases remained unmatched. The CDR3 nucleotides read TGTGCCAGCAGTTTAGGGACTAGCGGGACTGGTTCCTACAATGAGCAGTTCTTC. It encodes CASSLGTSGTGSYNEQFF.

The rearrangement uses TRBV5-1 and TRBJ2-3; TRBD2 matches at 8 bases. Germline CDR1 SGHRS, CDR2 YFSETQ. V trimming: 4 bases; J trimming: 3 bases; junction bases outside the gene matches: 7. CDR3 length equals 15 residues. CDR3 sequence (DNA): TGCGCCAGCAGCCCTGGGACTAGGCAAACAGATACGCAGTATTTT. Amino acid sequence: CASSPGTRQTDTQYF.

The rearrangement uses TRBV28 and TRBJ2-3; D unresolved. This CDR3 contains 15 residues. The V end was cut by 6 bases, the J end by 1 base, with 14 bases between. Per the germline V gene, CDR1 is MDHEN and CDR2 is SYDVKM. For the CDR3, the DNA is TGTGCCAGCAGCCCCCAGCCACTTCGCACAGATACGCAGTATTTT. Protein sequence: CASSPQPLRTDTQYF.

This clonotype was observed many times. The genes are TRBV12-3 or TRBV12-4 and TRBJ1-5, with 10 bases aligning to TRBD1. The V and J ends lost 5 bases and 6 bases, in that order; junction bases with no gene match: 4. CDR3 length equals 14 residues. CDR3 in amino acids: CASSPGTGVQPQHF. In DNA, the CDR3 is TGTGCCAGCAGTCCTGGGACAGGGGTTCAGCCCCAGCATTTT.

This clonotype has at least ten counts. This chain uses TRBV7-2 with TRBJ1-5; D might be TRBD1 (6 bases). The CDR3 covers 16 residues. Trimming removed 0 bases from V and 0 bases from J, with 9 bases in between. CDR1 SGHTA and CDR2 FQGNSA come from the germline V gene. The CDR3 reads CASSLAGQYSNQPQHF. For the CDR3, the DNA is TGTGCCAGCAGCTTAGCCGGACAGTATAGCAATCAGCCCCAGCATTTT.

This clonotype appeared once. The chain is built from TRBV19 and TRBJ2-7; D unclear. This CDR3 region has 13 residues. Germline CDR1 reads LNHDA; CDR2 reads SQIVND (reference sequence). V was pared by 10 bases and J by 6 bases, with 19 bases between. DNA for the CDR3: TGTGCCACCCGGGCCTACGAAGTGGCCGAGCAGTACTTC. It yields the protein CATRAYEVAEQYF. Full variable domain (remainder filled in from reference TRBV19 and TRBJ2-7): DGGITQSPKYLFRKEGQNVTLSCEQNLNHDAMYWYRQDPGQGLRLIYYSQIVNDFQKGDIAEGYSVSREKKESFPLTVTSAQKNPTAFYLCATRAYEVAEQYFGPGTRLTVT.

The chain links TRBV10-3 to TRBJ2-1; 7 positions agree with TRBD2. The CDR3 covers 15 residues. With 0 bases clipped from V and 10 bases from J, the junction kept 9 bases outside the gene matches. Germline values: CDR1 ENHRY, CDR2 SYGVKD. The CDR3 spells CAISESGLVRGEQFF. CDR3 DNA: TGTGCCATCAGTGAGTCTGGACTAGTGCGGGGAGAGCAGTTCTTC.

This clonotype was seen repeatedly, ten times or more. This chain links TRBV7-2 with TRBJ2-7; 8 bases are a match to TRBD1. The CDR3 is 15 residues long. CDR1 and CDR2 from the germline V gene are SGHTA and FQGNSA. The V segment lost 1 base and the J segment 3 bases; nucleotides outside the gene matches: 5. The CDR3 reads CASSLVSGGGYEQYF. For the CDR3, the DNA is TGTGCCAGCAGCTTAGTCTCAGGGGGCGGCTACGAGCAGTACTTC. Variable domain in full (rest from reference TRBV7-2 and TRBJ2-7): GAGVSQSPSNKVTEKGKDVELRCDPISGHTALYWYRQSLGQGLEFLIYFQGNSAPDKSGLPSDRFSAERTGGSVSTLTIQRTQQEDSAVYLCASSLVSGGGYEQYFGPGTRLTVT.

CDR3: CATGTAGLYNEQFF. CDR3 bases: TGTGCCACCGGGACAGCAGGCTTATACAATGAGCAGTTCTTC. The chain has TRBV19 and TRBJ2-1; the match to TRBD1 covers 7 bases. This CDR3 has 14 amino acids. The germline CDR1 and CDR2 sequences are LNHDA and SQIVND (reference sequence). V shed 10 bases, J shed 4 bases, and the junction held 10 bases outside the gene matches.

This clonotype was observed many times. J is TRBJ2-1 and V is TRBV7-2; TRBD2 aligns across 13 bases. Germline loops: CDR1 SGHTA, CDR2 FQGNSA. The length of the CDR3 is 16 residues. The J segment lost 15 bases and the V segment lost 0 bases, leaving 11 bases of the junction unmatched. CDR3 amino acids: CASSLAGTSGTRNRFF. The CDR3 bases are TGTGCCAGCAGCTTAGCCGGGACTAGCGGGACTAGAAATCGGTTCTTC.

This clonotype has more than one count but fewer than ten. The rearrangement uses TRBV6-6 and TRBJ2-3; D gene unclear. This CDR3 has 15 amino acids. The germline V gene encodes CDR1 MNHNY and CDR2 SVGAGI (reference sequence). V lost 0 bases to trimming and J lost 7 bases, with 14 bases between them. The CDR3 DNA reads as TGTGCCAGCAGTTACTCCCAGGCACCACTGAATACGCAGTATTTT. This encodes CASSYSQAPLNTQYF.

The chain employs TRBV6-2 or TRBV6-3 and TRBJ2-1, with 9 bases fitting TRBD1. Germline V CDR1 and CDR2: MNHEY, SVGEGT. J was trimmed by 10 bases and V by 4 bases; bases with no gene match: 5. CDR3 length: 13 residues. CDR3 DNA sequence: TGTGCCAGCAGTTCGGGACAGGGAGGAGAGCAGTTCTTC. It translates to CASSSGQGGEQFF.

The gene calls are TRBV6-6 and TRBJ2-3; D is possibly TRBD2 (6 bases). CDR1 is MNHNY, CDR2 SVGAGI, per germline (reference sequence). This CDR3 region has 14 residues. V was clipped by 8 bases and J by 6 bases, with 18 bases between them. CDR3 sequence reads: CASGGFPWLDTQYF. The CDR3 nucleotides are TGTGCCAGCGGGGGGTTCCCATGGTTGGATACGCAGTATTTT.

This clonotype was detected only a few times. The chain employs TRBV29-1 and TRBJ2-3; the match to TRBD1 covers 9 bases. Losses at the gene ends were 4 bases for V and 3 bases for J; bases not matched to a gene: 11. The CDR3 is made up of 16 amino acids. Per germline, CDR1 SQVTM and CDR2 ANQGSEA. CDR3 bases: TGCAGCGTTGGCAAGTCCGGGACAGGGCGGACAGATACGCAGTATTTT. This sequence encodes CSVGKSGTGRTDTQYF.

CDR3 nucleotide sequence: TGTGCCTTTGGGGCAACCGGCCGTGAAGCTTTCTTT. Translation gives CAFGATGREAFF. The V call is TRBV28, the J call TRBJ1-1, with D possibly TRBD1 on 5 matching bases. Trimming took off 11 bases at V and 7 bases at J, with 17 bases between the two ends. This CDR3 comprises 12 residues. Germline V gives CDR1 MDHEN, CDR2 SYDVKM.